A single sample is the source of the 8 T cell receptor beta chains below, sequenced in a study of molecular identifiers for immune sequencing clone quantification. TCRdb ran MiXCR on the PCR reads and lists one entry per CDR3 protein. The sample holds about 36,000 distinct CDR3 sequences, approximately 18% seen once. Material: naive CD8+ T cells from blood, with Jurkat cell RNA spiked in. Subset specified: FACS-sorted CD8+CD4-CCR7+CD45RA+ naive T cells. The receptors shown here come from a human donor in good health. Some libraries in this study had Jurkat cell RNA spiked in.

This clonotype was observed at least ten times. V usage is TRBV7-8 and J usage is TRBJ2-2; D gene unclear. The CDR3 is 13 amino acids. Trimming removed 2 bases from V and 10 bases from J, with 11 bases in between. The germline gives CDR1 SGHVS, CDR2 FQNEAQ. CDR3 loop: CASSLKDGMELFF. DNA for the CDR3: TGTGCCAGCAGCTTAAAGGACGGAATGGAGCTGTTTTTT.

This clonotype was counted between two and nine times. The rearrangement links TRBV20-1 to TRBJ2-7; D is perhaps TRBD1 (6 bases). Trimming cost V 1 base and J 2 bases, with 15 bases left between them. Per the germline V gene, CDR1 is DFQATT and CDR2 is SNEGSKA (reference sequence). The CDR3 runs 15 residues. The CDR3 region is CSARGDTGNPYEQYF. The DNA of the CDR3 is TGCAGTGCTAGAGGAGATACAGGGAACCCCTACGAGCAGTACTTC.

In its sample, this clonotype was seen a few times. The chain links TRBV28 to TRBJ2-7; 12 bases map to TRBD2. Germline CDR1 reads MDHEN; CDR2 reads SYDVKM. The CDR3 sequence is 20 residues long. Losses at the gene ends were 7 bases for V and 0 bases for J; bases not matched to a gene: 19. The CDR3 bases are TGTGCCAGCACCAAAGGCGGGACTAGCGGGCCATGGGTGAGCTCCTACGAGCAGTACTTC. Residues: CASTKGGTSGPWVSSYEQYF.

This clonotype has at least ten counts. The gene calls are TRBV27 and TRBJ2-1; D is ambiguous. V was shortened by 10 bases and J by 3 bases, with 19 bases between the two germline ends. Germline V gene data show CDR1 as MNHEY and CDR2 as SMNVEV (reference sequence). This CDR3 region has 15 residues. The CDR3 sequence: CATASRLAYYNEQFF. The DNA of the CDR3 is TGTGCCACTGCGAGCAGGCTGGCCTACTACAATGAGCAGTTCTTC.

This clonotype was counted many times. The genes are TRBV4-1 and TRBJ2-1; D gene ambiguous. The CDR3 runs 14 residues. Between the trimmed V and J ends, which lost 4 bases and 8 bases, there was a span of 15 bases. Germline lookup yields CDR1 MGHRA and CDR2 YSYEKL. The chain's CDR3 is CASSLRRGFDEQFF. DNA of the CDR3: TGCGCCAGCAGCCTCCGCAGAGGTTTCGATGAGCAGTTCTTC.

This clonotype was seen many times. This chain links TRBV28 with TRBJ2-5; 8 bases map to TRBD1. The germline CDR1 and CDR2 sequences are MDHEN and SYDVKM. This CDR3 region has 16 residues. The trim removed 5 bases at V and 4 bases at J, leaving 12 bases unmatched. The CDR3: CASSPPRDRWGETQYF. DNA for the CDR3: TGTGCCAGCAGTCCGCCTCGGGACAGGTGGGGAGAGACCCAGTACTTC.

This clonotype was picked up many times. The chain links TRBV19 to TRBJ2-7; D is undetermined. Germline CDR1 and CDR2: LNHDA and SQIVND (reference sequence). Trimming left V 2 bases short and J 4 bases short, with 9 bases between. The CDR3 sequence is 13 residues long. The CDR3 nucleotides read TGTGCCAGTAGTATAATGCTCCCTTACGAGCAGTACTTC. This codes for CASSIMLPYEQYF.

This clonotype was counted at least ten times. The chain is built from TRBV19 and TRBJ1-2; tentative D call: TRBD1 (5 bases). The CDR3 extends over 12 amino acids. Between the trimmed V and J ends, which lost 6 bases and 4 bases, there was a span of 9 bases. Germline values: CDR1 LNHDA, CDR2 SQIVND (reference sequence). DNA of the CDR3: TGTGCCAGTAGCGGGGACTTCTATGGCTACACCTTC. It is translated as CASSGDFYGYTF.